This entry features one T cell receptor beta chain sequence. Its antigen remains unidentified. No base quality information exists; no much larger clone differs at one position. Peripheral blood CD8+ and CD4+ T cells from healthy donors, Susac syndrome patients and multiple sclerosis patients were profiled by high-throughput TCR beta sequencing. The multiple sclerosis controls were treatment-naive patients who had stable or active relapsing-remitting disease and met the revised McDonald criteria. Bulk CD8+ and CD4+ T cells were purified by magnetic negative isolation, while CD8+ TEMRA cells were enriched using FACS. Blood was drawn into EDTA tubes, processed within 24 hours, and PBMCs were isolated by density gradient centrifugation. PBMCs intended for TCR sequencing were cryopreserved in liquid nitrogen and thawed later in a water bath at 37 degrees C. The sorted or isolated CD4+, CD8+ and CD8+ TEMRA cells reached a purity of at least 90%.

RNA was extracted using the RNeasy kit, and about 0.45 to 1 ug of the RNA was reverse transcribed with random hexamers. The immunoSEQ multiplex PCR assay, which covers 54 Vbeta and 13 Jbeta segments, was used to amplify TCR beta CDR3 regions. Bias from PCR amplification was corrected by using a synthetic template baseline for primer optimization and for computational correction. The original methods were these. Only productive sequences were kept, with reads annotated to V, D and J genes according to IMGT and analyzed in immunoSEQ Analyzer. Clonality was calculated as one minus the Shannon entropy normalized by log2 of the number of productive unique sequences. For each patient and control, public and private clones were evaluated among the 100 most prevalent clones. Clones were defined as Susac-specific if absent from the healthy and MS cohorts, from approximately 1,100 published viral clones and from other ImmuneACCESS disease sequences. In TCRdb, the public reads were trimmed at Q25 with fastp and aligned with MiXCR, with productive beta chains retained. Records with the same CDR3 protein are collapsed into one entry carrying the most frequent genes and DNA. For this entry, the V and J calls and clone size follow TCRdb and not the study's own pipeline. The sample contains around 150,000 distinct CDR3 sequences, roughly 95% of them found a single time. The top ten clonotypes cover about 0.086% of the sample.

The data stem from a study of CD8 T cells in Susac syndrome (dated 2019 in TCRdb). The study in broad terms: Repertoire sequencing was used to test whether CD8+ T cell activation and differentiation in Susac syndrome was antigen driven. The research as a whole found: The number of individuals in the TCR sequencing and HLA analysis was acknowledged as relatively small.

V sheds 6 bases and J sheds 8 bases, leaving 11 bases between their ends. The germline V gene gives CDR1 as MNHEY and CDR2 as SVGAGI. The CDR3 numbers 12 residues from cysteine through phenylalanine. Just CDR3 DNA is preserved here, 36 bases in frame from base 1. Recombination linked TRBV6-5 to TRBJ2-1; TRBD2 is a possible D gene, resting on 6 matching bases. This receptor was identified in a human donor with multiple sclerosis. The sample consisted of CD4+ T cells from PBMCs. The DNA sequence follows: TGTGCCAGCAGCCCACGGGGGTATGAGCAGTTCTTC. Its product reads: CASSPRGYEQFF.